This T cell receptor beta chain was identified during a study of blood T cell repertoires in COVID-19. V dropped 3 bases and J dropped 2 bases, with 8 bases sitting between them. Germline V gives CDR1 SNHLY, CDR2 FYNNEI. The CDR3 length is 13 residues. The method was immunoSEQ multiplex PCR; TCRdb's version includes in-frame clones alone and lacks a portion of them. In the table there are under 400,000 clones, roughly 88% of which are singletons. The sequence was collected from a woman younger than 45 with COVID-19, enrolled during active disease. Sequencing was carried out using peripheral blood. The rearrangement links TRBV2 to TRBJ2-7; unclear D gene. CDR3 nucleotide sequence: TGTGCCAGCAGTGATGCCAGAACCTACGAGCAGTACGTC. Amino acids: CASSDARTYEQYV.